This is a list of T cell receptor beta chains from one sample in a study of T cells after posttransplantation cyclophosphamide. Sequencing was performed with immunoSEQ multiplex PCR; in TCRdb, only in-frame clones are kept and a portion is missing. Listed for the sample are around 39,000 clones, none seen a single time. The sequenced material came from PBMCs. These receptors came from a girl under 18 in good health, CMV-negative, and a related stem cell transplant donor. Each CDR3 is given with its conserved first and last residue. The order of the fields is CDR3 length, clone size, V gene, D gene, J gene, CDR3 DNA, CDR3 protein. The D gene is left open where the match is weak. Clone size is given for some rows only: seen once, a few or many times, or a class if the clone is expanded.

length: 14; size: few; V: TRBV7-2; D: -; J: TRBJ1-2; DNA: TGTGCCAGCAGCTTAGGGGCCAGGGGCAGAGGCTACACCTTC; CDR3: CASSLGARGRGYTF
length: 13; size: many; V: TRBV19; D: TRBD1; J: TRBJ1-3; DNA: TGTGCCAGTAAACGGACAGGCGGAAACACCATATATTTT; CDR3: CASKRTGGNTIYF
length: 13; size: many; V: TRBV27; D: -; J: TRBJ1-1; DNA: TGTGCCAGCAGTTTGGTAGCGAACACTGAAGCTTTCTTT; CDR3: CASSLVANTEAFF
length: 14; size: -; V: TRBV6-5; D: TRBD1; J: TRBJ2-5; DNA: TGTGCCAGCAGTTTCCGGACAGGGGGCTATGAGCAGTACTTC; CDR3: CASSFRTGGYEQYF
length: 13; size: many; V: TRBV7-2; D: -; J: TRBJ2-5; DNA: TGTGCCAGCAGCCCCCCCGGGTGGGAGACCCAGTACTTC; CDR3: CASSPPGWETQYF
length: 15; size: many; V: TRBV5-5; D: TRBD1; J: TRBJ2-3; DNA: TGTGCCAGCAGATCGATCGGGACAGCCACAGATACGCAGTATTTT; CDR3: CASRSIGTATDTQYF
length: 16; size: -; V: TRBV4-2; D: TRBD2; J: TRBJ2-7; DNA: TGTGCCAGCAGCCAAGATATCCAGCGGGGGTCCTACGAGCAGTACTTC; CDR3: CASSQDIQRGSYEQYF
length: 14; size: -; V: TRBV1; D: -; J: TRBJ1-2; DNA: TGCACCAGCAGCCAAGAAGAGACAGGGTTGAGATACACCTTC; CDR3: CTSSQEETGLRYTF
length: 17; size: few; V: TRBV23-1; D: -; J: TRBJ1-5; DNA: TGCGCCAGCAGTCAACCAAGGGAGGAAGGGTTAGATCAGCCCCAGCATTTT; CDR3: CASSQPREEGLDQPQHF
length: 13; size: many; V: TRBV4-3; D: -; J: TRBJ1-5; DNA: TGCGCCAGCAGCCGGACAGTCAATCAGCCCCAGCATTTT; CDR3: CASSRTVNQPQHF
length: 12; size: many; V: TRBV28; D: TRBD1; J: TRBJ1-1; DNA: TGTGCCAGCAGGCAGGGGGGCACTGAAGCTTTCTTT; CDR3: CASRQGGTEAFF
length: 15; size: -; V: TRBV7-2; D: -; J: TRBJ2-2; DNA: TGTGCTAGCAGCCGACAAGCGGGCAACACCGGGGAGCTGTTTTTT; CDR3: CASSRQAGNTGELFF
length: 14; size: -; V: TRBV11-1; D: -; J: TRBJ1-1; DNA: TGTGCCAGCAGCTTAACCAGAACCAACACTGAAGCTTTCTTT; CDR3: CASSLTRTNTEAFF
length: 14; size: many; V: TRBV5-5; D: -; J: TRBJ1-2; DNA: TGTGCCAGCAGCCCCGAAGCGGGGGGCTATGGCTACACCTTC; CDR3: CASSPEAGGYGYTF
length: 11; size: many; V: TRBV28; D: -; J: TRBJ1-1; DNA: TGTGCCAGCAGTTTAAGCCTTGAAGCTTTCTTT; CDR3: CASSLSLEAFF
length: 12; size: many; V: TRBV11-2; D: TRBD1; J: TRBJ1-1; DNA: TGTGCCAGCAGCCTACCCGGACAGGGAGCTTTCTTT; CDR3: CASSLPGQGAFF
length: 15; size: -; V: TRBV30; D: TRBD1; J: TRBJ1-5; DNA: TGTGCCTGGAGTCCGGGACAGGGTGGAGATCAGCCCCAGCATTTT; CDR3: CAWSPGQGGDQPQHF
length: 14; size: -; V: TRBV11-2; D: -; J: TRBJ2-1; DNA: TGTGCCAGCAGCTTAGTGGGAGGCAACAATGAGCAGTTCTTC; CDR3: CASSLVGGNNEQFF
length: 16; size: -; V: TRBV5-1; D: TRBD1; J: TRBJ2-5; DNA: TGCGCCAGCAGCTTTCGGACAGGGGGAAGCTCAGAGACCCAGTACTTC; CDR3: CASSFRTGGSSETQYF
length: 16; size: many; V: TRBV19; D: -; J: TRBJ1-1; DNA: TGTGCCAGTAGTATAAGTCGAGGATTCATGAACACTGAAGCTTTCTTT; CDR3: CASSISRGFMNTEAFF
length: 12; size: many; V: TRBV27; D: -; J: TRBJ1-2; DNA: TGTGCCAGCACCCCAGATGGCTATGGCTACACCTTC; CDR3: CASTPDGYGYTF
length: 17; size: many; V: TRBV4-3; D: TRBD1; J: TRBJ2-7; DNA: TGCGCCAGCAGCCAAGATGGGACAGGCCCGTACGGCTACGAGCAGTACTTC; CDR3: CASSQDGTGPYGYEQYF
length: 14; size: few; V: TRBV12-5; D: TRBD1; J: TRBJ1-1; DNA: TGTGCTAGTGGTTCCGGGACAGGGAACACTGAAGCTTTCTTT; CDR3: CASGSGTGNTEAFF
length: 13; size: -; V: TRBV29-1; D: TRBD1; J: TRBJ1-1; DNA: TGCAGCGTCCACAGGGGCGGGAACACTGAAGCTTTCTTT; CDR3: CSVHRGGNTEAFF